Sequencing of this TCR beta chain was carried out in a study of beta chain features in type 1 diabetes. Background on the study: The examined sorted cells totaled 107,917,701 across samples.

Sequenced material consisted of expressed TCRB transcripts (all of the isolated RNA was reverse transcribed). Repertoires were generated with immunoSEQ multiplex PCR, while TCRdb's copy carries only in-frame clones and drops some. The data hold under 500,000 clones, with roughly 31% observed a single time. This clone was counted only a few times. What it recognizes is unknown. Study observations and caveats: Shorter TCRB CDR3s, moderately but significantly so, marked every one of the four CD4+ subsets in Type 1 diabetes patients.

CDR1 and CDR2 from the germline V gene are SQVTM and ANQGSEA. CDR3 length: 14 amino acids. V was clipped by 6 bases and J by 4 bases, with 16 bases between them. The J gene is TRBJ2-1, the V gene TRBV29-1; D is unclear. The sequence was collected from a man between 18 and 29 years old in good health. Sequencing was done on a sample of naive CD4+ T cells from blood. The CDR3 DNA follows: TGCAGCGTCACGGAGACCGGGCCTTACAATGAGCAGTTCTTC. Its translation: CSVTETGPYNEQFF.